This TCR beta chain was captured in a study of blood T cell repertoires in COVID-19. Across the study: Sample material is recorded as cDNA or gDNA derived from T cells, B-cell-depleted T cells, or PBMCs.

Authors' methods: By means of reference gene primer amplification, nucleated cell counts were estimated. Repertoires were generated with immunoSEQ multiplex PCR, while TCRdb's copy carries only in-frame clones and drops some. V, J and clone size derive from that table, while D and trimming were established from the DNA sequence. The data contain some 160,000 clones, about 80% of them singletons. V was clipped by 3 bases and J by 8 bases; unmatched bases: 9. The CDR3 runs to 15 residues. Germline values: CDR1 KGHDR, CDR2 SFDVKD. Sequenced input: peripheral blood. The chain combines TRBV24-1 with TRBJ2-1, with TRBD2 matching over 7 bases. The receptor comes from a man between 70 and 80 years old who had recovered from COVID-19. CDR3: CATSDREGRVDEQFF. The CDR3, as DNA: TGTGCCACCAGTGATAGGGAGGGAAGGGTGGATGAGCAGTTCTTC.